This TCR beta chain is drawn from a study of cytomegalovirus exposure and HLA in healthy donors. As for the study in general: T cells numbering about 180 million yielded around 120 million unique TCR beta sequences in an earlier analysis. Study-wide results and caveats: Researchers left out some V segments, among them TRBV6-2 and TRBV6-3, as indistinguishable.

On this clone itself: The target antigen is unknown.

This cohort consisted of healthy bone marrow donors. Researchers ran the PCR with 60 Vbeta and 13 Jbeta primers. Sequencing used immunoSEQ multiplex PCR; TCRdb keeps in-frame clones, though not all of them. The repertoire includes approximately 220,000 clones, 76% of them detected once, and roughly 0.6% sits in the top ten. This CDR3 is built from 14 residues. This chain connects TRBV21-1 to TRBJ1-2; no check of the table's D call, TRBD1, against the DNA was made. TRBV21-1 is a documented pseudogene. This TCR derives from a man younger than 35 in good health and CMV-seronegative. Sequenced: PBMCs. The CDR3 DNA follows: TGTGCCAGCAGCCCTGGGGCGTCGGTCTATGGCTACACCTTC. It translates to CASSPGASVYGYTF.